The entry that follows covers one T cell receptor beta chain sequence. Its antigen is currently unknown. Nashville, Tennessee was home to all donors, each a Caucasian adult. Partitioning of CD4+ cells yielded a CD45RA+ naive subset and a CD45RA-negative memory subset. It was at deep level that the assay was run. The table came from immunoSEQ multiplex PCR; TCRdb's copy has only in-frame clones and leaves some out. The table records about 2.3 million clones, 85% to 95% of them present only once. The data belong to a study of shared clonotypes between healthy human individuals. General observations from the study: Sampling was confined to blood; repertoires within tissues likely differ.

This CDR3 has 16 amino acids. Germline CDR1 reads LNHDA; CDR2 reads SQIVND (reference sequence). With V trimmed by 3 bases and J by 8 bases, 13 bases remained unmatched. The sample comprised naive CD4+ T cells from PBMCs. The subset here: CD45RA+ positively selected. This sequence joins TRBV19 and TRBJ1-2; TRBD1 agrees at 9 bases. The sequence derives from a man younger than 30 in good health. Some clones in this sample may be carry-over from other donors' samples. The CDR3 region is CASSIFRDRAMGGYTF. The CDR3 DNA is TGTGCCAGTAGTATCTTTCGGGACAGGGCTATGGGCGGCTACACCTTC. The whole variable domain, remainder taken from reference TRBV19 and TRBJ1-2, is DGGITQSPKYLFRKEGQNVTLSCEQNLNHDAMYWYRQDPGQGLRLIYYSQIVNDFQKGDIAEGYSVSREKKESFPLTVTSAQKNPTAFYLCASSIFRDRAMGGYTFGSGTRLTVV.